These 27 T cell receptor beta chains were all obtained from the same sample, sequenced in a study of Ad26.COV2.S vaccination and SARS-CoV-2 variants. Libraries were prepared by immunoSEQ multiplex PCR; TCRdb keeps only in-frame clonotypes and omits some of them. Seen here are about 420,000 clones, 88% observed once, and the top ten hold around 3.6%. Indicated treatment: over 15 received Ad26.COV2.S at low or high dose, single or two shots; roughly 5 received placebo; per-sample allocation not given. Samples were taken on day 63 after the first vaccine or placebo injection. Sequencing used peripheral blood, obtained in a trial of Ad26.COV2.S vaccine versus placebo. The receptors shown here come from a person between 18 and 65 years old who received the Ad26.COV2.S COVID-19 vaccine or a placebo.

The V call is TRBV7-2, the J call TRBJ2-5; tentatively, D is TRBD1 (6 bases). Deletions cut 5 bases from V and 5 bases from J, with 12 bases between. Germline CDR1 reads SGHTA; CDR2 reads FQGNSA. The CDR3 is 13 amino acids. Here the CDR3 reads CASSGRGGETQYF. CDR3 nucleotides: TGTGCCAGCAGCGGCAGGGGCGGGGAGACCCAGTACTTC. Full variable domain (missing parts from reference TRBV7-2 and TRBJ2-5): GAGVSQSPSNKVTEKGKDVELRCDPISGHTALYWYRQSLGQGLEFLIYFQGNSAPDKSGLPSDRFSAERTGGSVSTLTIQRTQQEDSAVYLCASSGRGGETQYFGPGTRLLVL.

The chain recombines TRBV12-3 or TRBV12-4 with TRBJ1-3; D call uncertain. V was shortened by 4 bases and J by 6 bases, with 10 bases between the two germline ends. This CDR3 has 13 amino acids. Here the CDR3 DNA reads TGTGCCAGCAGTTGGAATCAAGAAAACACCATATATTTT. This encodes CASSWNQENTIYF.

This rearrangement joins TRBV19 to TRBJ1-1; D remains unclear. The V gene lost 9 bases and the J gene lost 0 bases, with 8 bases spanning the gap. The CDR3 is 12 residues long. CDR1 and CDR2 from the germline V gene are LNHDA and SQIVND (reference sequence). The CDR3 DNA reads TGTGCCAGCTCAACAGTGAACACTGAAGCTTTCTTT. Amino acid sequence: CASSTVNTEAFF.

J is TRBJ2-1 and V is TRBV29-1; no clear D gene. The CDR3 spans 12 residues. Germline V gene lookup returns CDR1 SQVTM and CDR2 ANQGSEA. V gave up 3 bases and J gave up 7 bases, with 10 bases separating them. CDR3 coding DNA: TGCAGCGTTGAGCACTTCGGGAATGAGCAGTTCTTC. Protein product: CSVEHFGNEQFF.

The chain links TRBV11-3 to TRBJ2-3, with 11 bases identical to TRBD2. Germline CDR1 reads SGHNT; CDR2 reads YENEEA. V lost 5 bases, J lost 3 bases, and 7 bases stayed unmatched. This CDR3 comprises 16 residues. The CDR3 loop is CASSAFSGGATDTQYF. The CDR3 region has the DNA TGTGCCAGCAGCGCTTTTAGCGGGGGGGCTACAGATACGCAGTATTTT.

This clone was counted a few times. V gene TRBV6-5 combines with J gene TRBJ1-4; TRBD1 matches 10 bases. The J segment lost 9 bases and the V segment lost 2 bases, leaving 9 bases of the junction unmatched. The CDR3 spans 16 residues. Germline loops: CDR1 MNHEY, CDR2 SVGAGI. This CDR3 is CASSYGSGTGEKKLFF. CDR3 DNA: TGTGCCAGCAGTTACGGGTCCGGGACAGGGGAGAAAAAACTGTTTTTT.

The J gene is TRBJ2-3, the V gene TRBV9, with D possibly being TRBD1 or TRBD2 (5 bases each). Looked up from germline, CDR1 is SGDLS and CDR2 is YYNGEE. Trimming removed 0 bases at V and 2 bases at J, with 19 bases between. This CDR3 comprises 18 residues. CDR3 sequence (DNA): TGTGCCAGCAGCGTAGCTTTTGGCCCCGGGACGGTCACAGATACGCAGTATTTT. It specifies CASSVAFGPGTVTDTQYF. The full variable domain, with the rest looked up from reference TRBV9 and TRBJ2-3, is DSGVTQTPKHLITATGQRVTLRCSPRSGDLSVYWYQQSLDQGLQFLIQYYNGEERAKGNILERFSAQQFPDLHSELNLSSLELGDSALYFCASSVAFGPGTVTDTQYFGPGTRLTVL.

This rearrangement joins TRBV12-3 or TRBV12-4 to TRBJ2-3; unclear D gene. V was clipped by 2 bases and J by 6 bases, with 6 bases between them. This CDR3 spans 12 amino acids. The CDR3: CASSLFGDTQYF. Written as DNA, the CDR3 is TGTGCCAGCAGTTTATTTGGGGATACGCAGTATTTT.

The CDR3 here is CASSQEARRTEAFF. The CDR3 DNA follows: TGCGCCAGCAGCCAAGAGGCCCGGCGGACTGAAGCTTTCTTT. The chain links TRBV4-1 to TRBJ1-1; D gene unclear. Germline CDR1 reads MGHRA; CDR2 reads YSYEKL. This CDR3 has 14 amino acids. Trimming left V 0 bases short and J 5 bases short, with 10 bases between.

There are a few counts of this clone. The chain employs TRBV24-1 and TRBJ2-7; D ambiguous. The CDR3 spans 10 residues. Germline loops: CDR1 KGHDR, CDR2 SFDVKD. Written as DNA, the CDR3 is TGTGCCACCAGTGATCCTAAAGGGCCGGTC. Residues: CATSDPKGPV.

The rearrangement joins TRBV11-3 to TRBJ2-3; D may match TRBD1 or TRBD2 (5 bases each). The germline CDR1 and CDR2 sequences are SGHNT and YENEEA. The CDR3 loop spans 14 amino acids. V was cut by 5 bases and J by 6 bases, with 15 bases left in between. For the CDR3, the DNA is TGTGCCAGCAGCCAAGAGGGGAATCGGGATACGCAGTATTTT. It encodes CASSQEGNRDTQYF. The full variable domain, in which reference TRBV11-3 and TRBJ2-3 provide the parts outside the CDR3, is EAGVVQSPRYKIIEKKQPVAFWCNPISGHNTLYWYLQNLGQGPELLIRYENEEAVDDSQLPKDRFSAERLKGVDSTLKIQPAELGDSAVYLCASSQEGNRDTQYFGPGTRLTVL.

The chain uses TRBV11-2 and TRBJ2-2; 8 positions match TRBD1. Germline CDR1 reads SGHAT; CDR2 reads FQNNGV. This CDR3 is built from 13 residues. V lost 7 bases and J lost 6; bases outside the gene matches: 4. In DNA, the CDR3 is TGTGCCAGCAAAGACAGGGGTCCCGGGGAGCTGTTTTTT. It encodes CASKDRGPGELFF.

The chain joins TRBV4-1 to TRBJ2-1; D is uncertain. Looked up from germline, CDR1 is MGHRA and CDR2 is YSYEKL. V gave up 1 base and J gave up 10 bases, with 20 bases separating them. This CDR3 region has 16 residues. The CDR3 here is CASSQGSRLPEGEQFF. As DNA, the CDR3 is TGCGCCAGCAGCCAAGGGTCGCGGCTCCCGGAAGGGGAGCAGTTCTTC.

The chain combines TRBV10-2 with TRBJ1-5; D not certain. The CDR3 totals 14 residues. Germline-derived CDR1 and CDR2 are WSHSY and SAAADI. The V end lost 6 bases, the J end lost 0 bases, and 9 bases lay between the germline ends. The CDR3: CASSPTDSNQPQHF. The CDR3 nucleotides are TGCGCCAGCAGCCCCACAGATAGCAATCAGCCCCAGCATTTT.

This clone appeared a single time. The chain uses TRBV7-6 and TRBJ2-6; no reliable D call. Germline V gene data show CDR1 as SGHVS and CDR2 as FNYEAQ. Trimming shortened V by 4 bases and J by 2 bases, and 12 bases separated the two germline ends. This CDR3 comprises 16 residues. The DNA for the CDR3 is TGTGCCAGCAGCTCAAAGGCAGGTCCTGGGGCCAACGTCCTGACTTTC. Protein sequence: CASSSKAGPGANVLTF.

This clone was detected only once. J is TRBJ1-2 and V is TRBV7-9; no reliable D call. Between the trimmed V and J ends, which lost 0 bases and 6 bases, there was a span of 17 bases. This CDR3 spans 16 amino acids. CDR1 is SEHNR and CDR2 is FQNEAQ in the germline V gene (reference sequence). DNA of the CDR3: TGTGCCAGCAGCTTAGCCCTCTCGGGCGCCCGGGATGGCTACACCTTC. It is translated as CASSLALSGARDGYTF.

CDR3 DNA sequence: TGTGCCAGCAGCTACTGGACGGGCAAGAACACTGAAGCTTTCTTT. Translation gives CASSYWTGKNTEAFF. The V and J genes are TRBV28 and TRBJ1-1, with D unresolved. V lost 6 bases to trimming and J lost 1 base, with 15 bases between them. The germline V gene encodes CDR1 MDHEN and CDR2 SYDVKM. The CDR3 consists of 15 residues. The variable domain in full, with the rest retrieved from reference TRBV28 and TRBJ1-1, is DVKVTQSSRYLVKRTGEKVFLECVQDMDHENMFWYRQDPGLGLRLIYFSYDVKMKEKGDIPEGYSVSREKKERFSLILESASTNQTSMYLCASSYWTGKNTEAFFGQGTRLTVV.

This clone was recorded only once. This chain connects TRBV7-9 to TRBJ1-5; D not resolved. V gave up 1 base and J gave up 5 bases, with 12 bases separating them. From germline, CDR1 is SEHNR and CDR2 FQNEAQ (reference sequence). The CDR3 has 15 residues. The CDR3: CASSLEGPAYQPQHF. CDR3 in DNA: TGTGCCAGCAGCTTAGAGGGCCCAGCTTATCAGCCCCAGCATTTT.

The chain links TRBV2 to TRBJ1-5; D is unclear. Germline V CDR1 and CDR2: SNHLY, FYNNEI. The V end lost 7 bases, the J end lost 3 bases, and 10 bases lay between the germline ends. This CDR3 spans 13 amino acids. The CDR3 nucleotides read TGTGCCAGCATGTCAGATACCAATCAGCCCCAGCATTTT. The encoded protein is CASMSDTNQPQHF.

CDR3 protein: CASSEGGTAYEQYF. CDR3 bases: TGTGCCAGCAGTGAAGGGGGGACAGCCTACGAGCAGTACTTC. The V call is TRBV6-1, the J call TRBJ2-7; 7 bases fit TRBD1. With 1 base clipped from V and 2 bases from J, the junction kept 2 bases outside the gene matches. This CDR3 spans 14 amino acids. Germline V gene data show CDR1 as MNHNS and CDR2 as SASEGT.

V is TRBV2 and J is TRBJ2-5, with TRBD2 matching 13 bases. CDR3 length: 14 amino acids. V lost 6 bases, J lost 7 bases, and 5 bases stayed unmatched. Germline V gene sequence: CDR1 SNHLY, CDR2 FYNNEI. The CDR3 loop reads CASRPGLAGLTQYF. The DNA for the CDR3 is TGTGCCAGCAGGCCGGGACTAGCGGGGCTGACCCAGTACTTC.

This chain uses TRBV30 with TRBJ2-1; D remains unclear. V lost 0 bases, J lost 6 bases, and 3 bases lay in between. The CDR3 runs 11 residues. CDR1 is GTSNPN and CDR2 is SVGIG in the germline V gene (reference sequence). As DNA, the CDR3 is TGTGCCTGGAGTGTAGTCAATGAGCAGTTCTTC. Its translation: CAWSVVNEQFF.

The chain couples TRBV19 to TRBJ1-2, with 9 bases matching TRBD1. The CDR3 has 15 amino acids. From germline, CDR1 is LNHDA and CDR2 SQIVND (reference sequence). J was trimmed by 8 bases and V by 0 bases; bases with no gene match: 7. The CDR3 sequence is CASSIDGTGLSGYTF. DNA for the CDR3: TGTGCCAGTAGTATAGATGGGACAGGGCTAAGCGGCTACACCTTC.

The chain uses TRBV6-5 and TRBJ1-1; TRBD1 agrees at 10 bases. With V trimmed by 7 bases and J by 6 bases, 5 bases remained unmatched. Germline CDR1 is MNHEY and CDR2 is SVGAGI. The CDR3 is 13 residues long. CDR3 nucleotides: TGTGCCAGCATTTCGACAGGGGGCTCTGAAGCTTTCTTT. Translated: CASISTGGSEAFF.

CDR3 sequence reads: CASSPAVGFEIGELFF. In DNA, the CDR3 is TGTGCCAGCAGTCCTGCGGTAGGGTTCGAGATCGGGGAGCTGTTTTTT. V usage is TRBV5-5 and J usage is TRBJ2-2; no definite D call. Germline V CDR1 and CDR2: SGHKS, YYEKEE (reference sequence). V lost 5 bases and J 7 bases, leaving 21 bases between the germline ends. The CDR3 covers 16 residues.

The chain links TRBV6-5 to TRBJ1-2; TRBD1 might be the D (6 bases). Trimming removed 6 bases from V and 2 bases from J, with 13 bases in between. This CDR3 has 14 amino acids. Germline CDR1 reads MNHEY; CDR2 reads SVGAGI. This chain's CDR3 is CASSRGGGNYGYTF. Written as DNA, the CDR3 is TGTGCCAGCAGCAGGGGTGGGGGAAACTATGGCTACACCTTC.

DNA for the CDR3: TGTGCCAGCAGCCCCGGACAGTTTTACTCCTACGAGCAGTACTTC. Its protein is CASSPGQFYSYEQYF. V gene TRBV28 combines with J gene TRBJ2-7, with a weak D call TRBD1 (6 bases). V dropped 6 bases and J dropped 0 bases, with 15 bases sitting between them. The CDR3 loop spans 15 amino acids. CDR1 is MDHEN and CDR2 is SYDVKM in the germline V gene.